This T cell receptor beta chain was observed in a study of blood T cell repertoires in COVID-19. The CDR3 extends over 15 amino acids. After removal of 6 bases from V and 5 bases from J, the junction contained 10 bases not matched to a gene. Germline CDR1 is MNHEY and CDR2 is SVGAGI. Sequenced by immunoSEQ multiplex PCR; TCRdb stores in-frame clones only, minus some. The sample includes over 200,000 clones, approximately 86% seen only once; the top ten take roughly 0.8%. The gene calls are TRBV6-5 and TRBJ2-3, with 8 positions matching TRBD1. The sample consisted of peripheral blood. The origin of this receptor is a woman aged 30 to 39 with acute or convalescent COVID-19. CDR3 protein: CASSRGTGSEDTQYF. The CDR3 coding sequence is TGTGCCAGCAGCCGAGGGACAGGCTCAGAAGATACGCAGTATTTT.